This entry lists 27 T cell receptor beta chains sequenced from one sample in a study of identical twins. TCRdb fed the 5' RACE reads into MiXCR, producing one record per CDR3 protein. Of about 340,000 distinct CDR3 sequences listed, approximately 9.1% are singletons. Sequenced sample: naive T cells sorted from blood. These receptors originate from a woman aged 45-59 years in good health.

The chain couples TRBV2 to TRBJ2-3; D perhaps matches TRBD2 (6 bases). This CDR3 region has 14 residues. The V end was cut by 7 bases, the J end by 4 bases, with 15 bases between. CDR1 SNHLY and CDR2 FYNNEI come from the germline V gene. The CDR3 nucleotides read TGTGCCAGCATGGGGTGGGAGGAGGCAGATACGCAGTATTTT. Encoded protein: CASMGWEEADTQYF.

In its sample, this clonotype was seen a few times. The V gene is TRBV7-9, the J gene TRBJ2-1; D might be TRBD2 (5 bases). V was pared by 7 bases and J by 1 base, with 14 bases between. Looked up from germline, CDR1 is SEHNR and CDR2 is FQNEAQ (reference sequence). The CDR3 is 15 amino acids. The CDR3 DNA sequence: TGTGCCAGCACGGGTGGGCCGGGGTCCTACAATGAGCAGTTCTTC. Protein: CASTGGPGSYNEQFF.

The chain recombines TRBV12-3 or TRBV12-4 with TRBJ2-1, with 10 bases aligning to TRBD2. The CDR3 consists of 17 residues. With V trimmed by 6 bases and J by 0 bases, 8 bases remained unmatched. The CDR3 loop reads CASSGTSERSSYNEQFF. In DNA, the CDR3 is TGTGCCAGCAGCGGGACTAGCGAACGGAGCTCCTACAATGAGCAGTTCTTC.

This clonotype occurred a few times. The chain recombines TRBV6-1 with TRBJ2-1, with 8 bases matching TRBD2. Germline V gene data show CDR1 as MNHNS and CDR2 as SASEGT. This CDR3 contains 15 residues. After removal of 6 bases from V and 1 base from J, the junction contained 5 bases not matched to a gene. This chain's CDR3 is CASRRAGGSYNEQFF. The CDR3 DNA reads TGTGCCAGCAGGCGGGCGGGAGGATCCTACAATGAGCAGTTCTTC.

This clonotype was observed at least ten times. The V gene is TRBV10-3, the J gene TRBJ2-7; 7 bases line up with TRBD1. The V gene end was trimmed by 7 bases and the J gene end by 1 base; junction bases not matched to a gene: 7. The germline CDR1 and CDR2 sequences are ENHRY and SYGVKD. This CDR3 is 14 amino acids long. The CDR3 nucleotides are TGTGCCATCAAACCGGGACAGAGTTCCTACGAGCAGTACTTC. The encoded protein is CAIKPGQSSYEQYF.

This clonotype was seen many times. The genes are TRBV12-3 or TRBV12-4 and TRBJ2-6, with D unresolved. Trimming shortened V by 6 bases and J by 0 bases, and 6 bases separated the two germline ends. This CDR3 has 14 amino acids. In DNA, the CDR3 is TGTGCCAGCAGAGACCTCTCTGGGGCCAACGTCCTGACTTTC. This gives the protein CASRDLSGANVLTF.

The sample holds a few counts of this clonotype. V and J are TRBV10-3 and TRBJ2-5; tentative D call: TRBD2 (6 bases). The ends were cut back, 10 bases at V and 5 bases at J, with 20 bases in the middle. Germline V gives CDR1 ENHRY, CDR2 SYGVKD. The CDR3 runs 14 residues. Written as DNA, the CDR3 is TGTGCCACCAGGGCGTCGGAGGGCCGCGAGACCCAGTACTTC. Its protein is CATRASEGRETQYF.

The rearrangement uses TRBV5-4 and TRBJ2-4; D possibly corresponds to TRBD2 (5 bases). The CDR3 runs to 14 residues. The germline V and J ends were trimmed by 1 base and 1 base, with 6 bases remaining between them. Germline values: CDR1 SGHNT, CDR2 YYREEE (reference sequence). The CDR3 is CASSLPGAKNIQYF. The CDR3 DNA is TGTGCCAGCAGCTTGCCGGGGGCCAAAAACATTCAGTACTTC.

This chain joins TRBV12-3 or TRBV12-4 and TRBJ1-4; D is undetermined. CDR3 length equals 14 residues. V dropped 3 bases and J dropped 8 bases, with 13 bases sitting between them. CDR3 amino acids: CASSFGTPWEKLFF. The CDR3 DNA is TGTGCCAGCAGTTTCGGCACCCCTTGGGAAAAACTGTTTTTT.

This chain connects TRBV7-6 to TRBJ2-3; 8 nucleotides line up with TRBD2. Per germline, CDR1 SGHVS and CDR2 FNYEAQ. Trimming cost V 1 base and J 6 bases; bases outside gene matches: 24. The CDR3 has 21 residues. For the CDR3, the DNA is TGTGCCAGCAGCTTAGAACCGATAGGACTAGCTCTCCTCACAGATCGGGATACGCAGTATTTT. Amino acid sequence: CASSLEPIGLALLTDRDTQYF.

The chain combines TRBV11-2 with TRBJ2-5; TRBD2 is a possible D gene (6 bases). The germline CDR1 and CDR2 sequences are SGHAT and FQNNGV. V was pared by 1 base and J by 5 bases, with 17 bases between. There are 16 residues in the CDR3. The CDR3 sequence: CASSLGRRERAETQYF. CDR3 DNA: TGTGCCAGCAGCTTAGGCCGCCGGGAGAGGGCGGAGACCCAGTACTTC.

This clonotype was seen only a few times. J is TRBJ1-1 and V is TRBV4-1; no clear D. Germline lookup yields CDR1 MGHRA and CDR2 YSYEKL. There are 13 residues in the CDR3. Deletions cut 2 bases from V and 8 bases from J, with 12 bases between. CDR3: CASSQFGVSEAFF. The CDR3 nucleotides read TGCGCCAGCAGCCAATTTGGTGTCTCCGAAGCTTTCTTT.

This clonotype turned up a few times. The chain joins TRBV20-1 to TRBJ2-5; 15 nucleotides agree with TRBD2. V dropped 6 bases and J dropped 10; count of bases not matched to a gene: 6. The CDR3 contains 13 residues. Germline V gives CDR1 DFQATT, CDR2 SNEGSKA (reference sequence). CDR3 sequence (DNA): TGCAGTGCGCCGGGACTAGCGGGAGGATTCCAGTACTTC. Amino acids: CSAPGLAGGFQYF.

Only a few counts were recorded for this clonotype. CDR3 bases: TGTGCCACCAGCGCTGCCCGGGGACAGGGCAATCAGCCCCAGCATTTT. This gives the protein CATSAARGQGNQPQHF. V usage is TRBV15 and J usage is TRBJ1-5; 8 nucleotides line up with TRBD1. This CDR3 comprises 16 residues. Germline trimming cut 5 bases from V and 2 bases from J; bases unmatched to any gene: 8. Germline V gene sequence: CDR1 LNHNV, CDR2 YYDKDF (reference sequence).

This chain links TRBV20-1 with TRBJ2-5; no reliable D call. Germline values: CDR1 DFQATT, CDR2 SNEGSKA (reference sequence). The CDR3 has 13 amino acids. V gave up 3 bases and J gave up 5 bases, with 13 bases separating them. In DNA, the CDR3 is TGCAGTGCTAGGGATTGGCAACTGGAGACCCAGTACTTC. Its protein is CSARDWQLETQYF.

The chain employs TRBV5-5 and TRBJ2-5; no firm D call. Germline CDR1 and CDR2: SGHKS and YYEKEE (reference sequence). This CDR3 has 11 amino acids. The V end was cut by 5 bases, the J end by 7 bases, with 9 bases between. The CDR3 sequence is CASRSLVTQYF. The CDR3 bases are TGTGCCAGCAGGTCTCTGGTGACCCAGTACTTC.

The chain employs TRBV11-2 and TRBJ2-1; D uncertain. Germline CDR1 is SGHAT and CDR2 is FQNNGV. Trimming pared 8 bases from V and 7 bases from J, leaving 12 bases between. This CDR3 has 12 amino acids. The CDR3 sequence: CASRRSGNEQFF. The CDR3 DNA follows: TGTGCCAGCCGCAGGAGTGGAAATGAGCAGTTCTTC.

The rearrangement uses TRBV5-1 and TRBJ2-1; D is uncertain. The CDR3 runs to 13 residues. Trimming removed 4 bases from V and 4 bases from J, with 9 bases in between. Germline CDR1 SGHRS, CDR2 YFSETQ. This CDR3 reads CASSPDLYNEQFF. CDR3 nucleotide sequence: TGCGCCAGCAGCCCCGACCTTTACAATGAGCAGTTCTTC.

The sample holds a few counts of this clonotype. The rearrangement joins TRBV3-1 to TRBJ2-3; D might be TRBD1 (6 bases). The CDR3 contains 14 residues. Trimming took 5 bases from V and 3 from J, leaving 12 bases between them. CDR1 and CDR2 from the germline V gene are LGHDT and YNNKEL (reference sequence). The CDR3 sequence is CASSSLQGTDTQYF. The CDR3 nucleotides are TGTGCCAGCAGCTCACTTCAGGGGACAGATACGCAGTATTTT.

V and J are TRBV2 and TRBJ2-7, with D maybe TRBD2 (5 bases). V was shortened by 7 bases and J by 3 bases, with 13 bases between the two germline ends. Germline assignment: CDR1 SNHLY and CDR2 FYNNEI. The CDR3 consists of 13 residues. The CDR3 here is CASMTTLRYEQYF. CDR3 coding DNA: TGTGCCAGCATGACTACCCTACGCTACGAGCAGTACTTC.

Points on this clonotype: One end of the junction fails to match germline, which may point to a read error. The rearrangement links TRBV7-7 to TRBJ1-1; D may be TRBD1 (5 bases). The germline V gene has CDR1 SSHAT and CDR2 FNYEAQ (reference sequence). The CDR3 runs 13 residues. CDR3 protein: CASSHGRGTEAFF. CDR3 DNA: TGTGCTAGCAGCCACGGGAGGGGTACTGAAGCTTTCTTT.

The chain carries TRBV5-1 and TRBJ2-2; no clear D gene. The CDR3 runs to 15 residues. The germline gives CDR1 SGHRS, CDR2 YFSETQ. V lost 4 bases and J 5 bases, leaving 15 bases between the germline ends. In DNA form, the CDR3 reads TGCGCCAGCAGCCGAATTCAACCCCAAACCGGGGAGCTGTTTTTT. This gives the protein CASSRIQPQTGELFF.

The chain carries TRBV12-3 or TRBV12-4 and TRBJ2-1; the match to TRBD2 covers 8 bases. With V trimmed by 6 bases and J by 6 bases, 10 bases remained unmatched. There are 15 residues in the CDR3. CDR3 bases: TGTGCCAGCAGCCCGGGACTAGGTATCGGCAATGAGCAGTTCTTC. Translation gives CASSPGLGIGNEQFF.

This clonotype has just a few counts. The chain carries TRBV12-3 or TRBV12-4 and TRBJ1-5; D uncertain. This CDR3 has 13 residues. Between the trimmed V and J ends, which lost 1 base and 7 bases, there was a span of 8 bases. The CDR3 reads CASSLDPSQPQHF. CDR3 DNA: TGTGCCAGCAGTTTAGACCCGAGCCAGCCCCAGCATTTT.

The V call is TRBV7-9, the J call TRBJ2-3, with 7 nucleotides matching TRBD2. The V gene's germline CDR1 is SEHNR and CDR2 FQNEAQ (reference sequence). The J segment lost 2 bases and the V segment lost 2 bases, leaving 7 bases of the junction unmatched. The CDR3 is 16 residues long. CDR3 in DNA: TGTGCCAGCAGCTTACCACGGGAGGCCCCCACAGATACGCAGTATTTT. The encoded protein is CASSLPREAPTDTQYF.

In its sample, this clonotype was seen a few times. The J gene is TRBJ1-4, the V gene TRBV2; D is ambiguous. Germline lookup yields CDR1 SNHLY and CDR2 FYNNEI. The CDR3 extends over 13 amino acids. V was trimmed by 4 bases and J by 5 bases, leaving 8 bases between them. CDR3 sequence reads: CASSGNTNEKLFF. CDR3 in DNA: TGTGCCAGCAGTGGAAATACCAATGAAAAACTGTTTTTT.

In its sample, this clonotype was seen many times. No conserved phenylalanine or tryptophan ends this CDR3, so it is likely a read error. The rearrangement joins TRBV10-3 to TRBJ1-3; 7 positions match TRBD1. V shed 4 bases, J shed 0 bases, and the junction held 3 bases outside the gene matches. CDR3 length equals 15 residues. Germline loops: CDR1 ENHRY, CDR2 SYGVKD. CDR3 sequence reads: CAISAAGGSGNTIYL. The CDR3 nucleotides read TGTGCCATCAGTGCGGCAGGGGGCTCTGGAAACACCATATATCTT.